The present T cell receptor beta chain was sequenced within a study of blood T cell repertoires in COVID-19. Study background: There were acute and convalescent COVID-19 samples, and they came from the United States, Italy and Spain. T cells, B-cell-depleted T cells, or PBMCs supplied cDNA or gDNA.

Adults between roughly 18 and 89 years of age took part from approximately 24 US areas. The protocol was immunoSEQ multiplex PCR, while the TCRdb copy is restricted to in-frame clones and leaves out a portion. This sample yields 170,000 or so clones, of which 87% are seen a single time; around 7% belongs to the top ten. The CDR3 runs to 15 residues. Trimming removed 6 bases from V and 4 bases from J, with 16 bases in between. Germline lookup yields CDR1 SGHAT and CDR2 FQNNGV. This clone was counted a single time. The sequencing input was PBMCs or T cells enriched from blood (not recorded which). The clonotype comes from a woman aged 45-65 years who had recovered from COVID-19. This chain joins TRBV11-2 and TRBJ2-1; TRBD2 might be the D (7 bases). The CDR3 bases are TGTGCCAGCAGATCCCTCCGGGGGGCTTACAATGAGCAGTTCTTC. Protein sequence: CASRSLRGAYNEQFF.